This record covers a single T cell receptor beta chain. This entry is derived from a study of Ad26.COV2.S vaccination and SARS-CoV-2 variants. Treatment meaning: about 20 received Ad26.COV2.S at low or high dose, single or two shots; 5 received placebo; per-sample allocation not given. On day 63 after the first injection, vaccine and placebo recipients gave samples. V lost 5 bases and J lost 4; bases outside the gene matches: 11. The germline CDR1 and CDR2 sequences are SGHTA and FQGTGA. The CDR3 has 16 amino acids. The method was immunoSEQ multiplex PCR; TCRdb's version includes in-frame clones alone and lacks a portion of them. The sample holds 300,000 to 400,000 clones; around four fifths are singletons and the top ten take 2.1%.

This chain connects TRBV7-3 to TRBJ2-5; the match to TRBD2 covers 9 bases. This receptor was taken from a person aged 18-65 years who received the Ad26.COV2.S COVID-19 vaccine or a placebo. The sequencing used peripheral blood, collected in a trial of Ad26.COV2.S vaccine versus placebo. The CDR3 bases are TGTGCCAGCAGCCACTATTCGCGGGGGGGCACAGAGACCCAGTACTTC. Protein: CASSHYSRGGTETQYF.